Listed below are T cell receptor beta chains from one sample, sequenced in a study of Graves' ophthalmopathy and Graves' hyperthyroidism. One entry per CDR3 protein results from TCRdb running MiXCR on the multiplex PCR reads. In the table there are roughly 500,000 distinct CDR3 sequences, about 15% of which are singletons. Sequencing was carried out using blood. The receptors shown here come from a young woman with Graves' ophthalmopathy. Each CDR3 is given with its conserved first and last residue. Fields, in order: J gene, clone size, V gene, D gene, CDR3 DNA, CDR3 protein. The D gene is left open where the match is weak. A clone size is listed for some rows: how often the clone was seen (once, few, many), or a class if it is expanded.

J gene: TRBJ2-2; clone size: many; V gene: TRBV6-2/TRBV6-3; D gene: TRBD1; CDR3 DNA: TGTGCCAGCAGTTACACCGGGACAGGAAACACCGGGGAGCTGTTTTTT; CDR3 protein: CASSYTGTGNTGELFF
J gene: TRBJ2-5; clone size: many; V gene: TRBV6-1; D gene: NA; CDR3 DNA: TGTGCCAGCAAATGGCAGAATTTTCAAGAGACCCAGTACTTC; CDR3 protein: CASKWQNFQETQYF
J gene: TRBJ1-1; clone size: many; V gene: TRBV12-3/TRBV12-4; D gene: NA; CDR3 DNA: TGTGCCAGCAGTTTAATGGACCGGACAGCTTTCTTT; CDR3 protein: CASSLMDRTAFF
J gene: TRBJ1-6; clone size: NA; V gene: TRBV19; D gene: NA; CDR3 DNA: TGTGCCAGTAGTGCCCGACGGGATAATTCACCCCTCCACTTT; CDR3 protein: CASSARRDNSPLHF
J gene: TRBJ2-5; clone size: many; V gene: TRBV2; D gene: NA; CDR3 DNA: TGTGCCAGCAGTGAAGGGGTACCTCAAGAGACCCAGTACTTC; CDR3 protein: CASSEGVPQETQYF
J gene: TRBJ2-2; clone size: few; V gene: TRBV7-3; D gene: TRBD1; CDR3 DNA: TGTGCCAGCAGCTTAGGGTACAGGGGCGGCACCGGGGAGCTGTTTTTT; CDR3 protein: CASSLGYRGGTGELFF
J gene: TRBJ2-2; clone size: many; V gene: TRBV6-5; D gene: NA; CDR3 DNA: TGTGCCAGCAGTACCGGACTCGTCGCCCCCGTTGAGCTGTTTTTT; CDR3 protein: CASSTGLVAPVELFF
J gene: TRBJ1-3; clone size: many; V gene: TRBV10-3; D gene: TRBD1; CDR3 DNA: TGTGCCACCTCGGGACAGGGTGGAACTGGAAACACCATATATTTT; CDR3 protein: CATSGQGGTGNTIYF
J gene: TRBJ1-2; clone size: NA; V gene: TRBV18; D gene: TRBD1; CDR3 DNA: TGTGCCAGCTCACCCGGCGGTGAGCGACAGGGGAGTAACTATGGCTACACCTTC; CDR3 protein: CASSPGGERQGSNYGYTF
J gene: TRBJ1-5; clone size: many; V gene: TRBV12-3/TRBV12-4; D gene: NA; CDR3 DNA: TGTGCCAGCAGTTTACGGATCAGCCCCCAGCATTTT; CDR3 protein: CASSLRISPQHF
J gene: TRBJ1-1; clone size: many; V gene: TRBV6-5; D gene: NA; CDR3 DNA: TGTGCCAGCAGTTACTCGGTTCTTATGAACACTGAAGCTTTCTTT; CDR3 protein: CASSYSVLMNTEAFF
J gene: TRBJ2-7; clone size: many; V gene: TRBV28; D gene: TRBD1; CDR3 DNA: TGTGCCAGCAGTTCCCCCACGGGACAGGGTAATTGGTACGAGCAGTACTTC; CDR3 protein: CASSSPTGQGNWYEQYF
J gene: TRBJ1-2; clone size: many; V gene: TRBV5-1; D gene: NA; CDR3 DNA: TGCGCCAGCAGCTTAAAGGGGTTCTATGGCTACACCTTC; CDR3 protein: CASSLKGFYGYTF
J gene: TRBJ1-1; clone size: many; V gene: TRBV27; D gene: TRBD1; CDR3 DNA: TGTGCCAGCAGTTCGAGACAGGGGGGGTCGATGGCTGAAGCTTTCTTT; CDR3 protein: CASSSRQGGSMAEAFF
J gene: TRBJ1-1; clone size: many; V gene: TRBV6-1; D gene: NA; CDR3 DNA: TGTGCCAGCAGTGGCCTGAGGGCAGGGCGTGACACTGAAGCTTTCTTT; CDR3 protein: CASSGLRAGRDTEAFF
J gene: TRBJ2-5; clone size: once; V gene: TRBV29-1; D gene: NA; CDR3 DNA: TGCAGCGTTTGGTCAGAGACCCAGTACTTC; CDR3 protein: CSVWSETQYF
J gene: TRBJ2-2; clone size: many; V gene: TRBV27; D gene: NA; CDR3 DNA: TGTGCCAGCAGTTGGGACGTACCGAACACCGGGGAGCTGTTTTTT; CDR3 protein: CASSWDVPNTGELFF
J gene: TRBJ2-6; clone size: once; V gene: TRBV12-3/TRBV12-4; D gene: TRBD1; CDR3 DNA: TGTGCCAGCAGTGGGACAGGGTCACGCTCTGGGGCCAACGTCCTGACTTTC; CDR3 protein: CASSGTGSRSGANVLTF
J gene: TRBJ2-3; clone size: many; V gene: TRBV19; D gene: NA; CDR3 DNA: TGTGCCAGTAGTATGGATCCAGATACGCAGTATTTT; CDR3 protein: CASSMDPDTQYF
J gene: TRBJ2-3; clone size: few; V gene: TRBV28; D gene: NA; CDR3 DNA: TGTGCCAGCAGCCTACACTTAGCAGATACGCAGTATTTT; CDR3 protein: CASSLHLADTQYF
J gene: TRBJ1-6; clone size: many; V gene: TRBV7-9; D gene: TRBD1; CDR3 DNA: TGTGCCAGCAGCGCCACGGGACAGCGAGTTAATTCACCCCTCCACTTT; CDR3 protein: CASSATGQRVNSPLHF
J gene: TRBJ2-7; clone size: many; V gene: TRBV28; D gene: TRBD1; CDR3 DNA: TGTGCCAGCGGGACAGGGTCTAACGAGCAGTACTTC; CDR3 protein: CASGTGSNEQYF
J gene: TRBJ2-5; clone size: many; V gene: TRBV3-1; D gene: TRBD2; CDR3 DNA: TGTGCCAGAGCTCGGTGGGGGGGGACCCAGTACTTC; CDR3 protein: CARARWGGTQYF
J gene: TRBJ2-2; clone size: many; V gene: TRBV20-1; D gene: TRBD1; CDR3 DNA: TGCAGTGCTAGAGTGGGACAGTTAGACACCGGGGAGCTGTTTTTT; CDR3 protein: CSARVGQLDTGELFF
J gene: TRBJ1-5; clone size: few; V gene: TRBV15; D gene: TRBD1; CDR3 DNA: TGTGCCACCAGCAGAGGTAGGGACAGTAGCAATCAGCCCCAGCATTTT; CDR3 protein: CATSRGRDSSNQPQHF
J gene: TRBJ1-3; clone size: many; V gene: TRBV29-1; D gene: NA; CDR3 DNA: TGCAGCGTCGAAGACGGGACATTTGGAAACACCATATATTTT; CDR3 protein: CSVEDGTFGNTIYF
J gene: TRBJ1-1; clone size: many; V gene: TRBV6-2/TRBV6-3; D gene: NA; CDR3 DNA: TGTGCCAGCAGTTACCCGGAGAGGGACGACAACACTGAAGCTTTCTTT; CDR3 protein: CASSYPERDDNTEAFF
J gene: TRBJ2-5; clone size: NA; V gene: TRBV27; D gene: TRBD2; CDR3 DNA: TGTGCCAGCAGTTTAATAGGGGAGGGAGAGACCCAGTACTTC; CDR3 protein: CASSLIGEGETQYF
J gene: TRBJ1-2; clone size: many; V gene: TRBV6-1; D gene: NA; CDR3 DNA: TGTGCCAGCAGTGAAGCTAGAGGTTCGAGCTACACCTTC; CDR3 protein: CASSEARGSSYTF
J gene: TRBJ2-7; clone size: NA; V gene: TRBV7-2; D gene: TRBD2; CDR3 DNA: TGTGCCAGCAGCGAAGGGGCGGGCGGGAGCTACGAGCAGTACTTC; CDR3 protein: CASSEGAGGSYEQYF
J gene: TRBJ2-5; clone size: many; V gene: TRBV4-1; D gene: NA; CDR3 DNA: TGCGCCAGCAGCCAGAGGGATGCCCAAGAGACCCAGTACTTC; CDR3 protein: CASSQRDAQETQYF
J gene: TRBJ1-1; clone size: many; V gene: TRBV3-1; D gene: NA; CDR3 DNA: TGTGCCAGCAGCCAAGGACAGGTTGAAGCTTTCTTT; CDR3 protein: CASSQGQVEAFF
J gene: TRBJ2-5; clone size: many; V gene: TRBV20-1; D gene: TRBD1; CDR3 DNA: TGCAGTGCTAGAGGACAGGGGGGAAGGGAAGAGACCCAGTACTTC; CDR3 protein: CSARGQGGREETQYF
J gene: TRBJ2-7; clone size: NA; V gene: TRBV12-3/TRBV12-4; D gene: NA; CDR3 DNA: TGTGCCAGCAGTTTTTCCGATCTACCCTACGAGCAGTACTTC; CDR3 protein: CASSFSDLPYEQYF
J gene: TRBJ2-2; clone size: few; V gene: TRBV6-1; D gene: TRBD1; CDR3 DNA: TGTGCCAGCAGCCAGGGGACAGGGAAATTCCCCGGGGAGCTGTTTTTT; CDR3 protein: CASSQGTGKFPGELFF
J gene: TRBJ1-2; clone size: NA; V gene: TRBV6-2/TRBV6-3; D gene: TRBD1; CDR3 DNA: TGTGCCAGCAGTTCACGACAGGGGCGAGATGGCTACACCTTC; CDR3 protein: CASSSRQGRDGYTF
J gene: TRBJ2-2; clone size: many; V gene: TRBV6-6; D gene: NA; CDR3 DNA: TGTGCCAGCAGTTCAGGGGTGGCCGGGGAGCTGTTTTTT; CDR3 protein: CASSSGVAGELFF
J gene: TRBJ2-2; clone size: NA; V gene: TRBV11-2; D gene: NA; CDR3 DNA: TGTGCCAGCAGCCCGTGGGTCGGGGAGCTGTTTTTT; CDR3 protein: CASSPWVGELFF
J gene: TRBJ2-5; clone size: many; V gene: TRBV2; D gene: TRBD1; CDR3 DNA: TGTGCCAGCAGTGAAGTGGGACAGGTCATGGAGACCCAGTACTTC; CDR3 protein: CASSEVGQVMETQYF
J gene: TRBJ1-5; clone size: many; V gene: TRBV10-3; D gene: NA; CDR3 DNA: TGTGCCATCAGTGAGTGGAGCGATCAGCCCCAGCATTTT; CDR3 protein: CAISEWSDQPQHF
J gene: TRBJ1-1; clone size: many; V gene: TRBV10-3; D gene: TRBD1; CDR3 DNA: TGTGCCATCGGTTCCGGCGACAGGGTAGCTTTCTTT; CDR3 protein: CAIGSGDRVAFF
J gene: TRBJ2-7; clone size: many; V gene: TRBV6-5; D gene: NA; CDR3 DNA: TGTGCCAGCAGTTACTCCCGCGCCGCATACGAGCAGTACTTC; CDR3 protein: CASSYSRAAYEQYF
J gene: TRBJ2-2; clone size: many; V gene: TRBV28; D gene: NA; CDR3 DNA: TGTGCCAGCAGTTTGGCCCTCACGAACACCGGGGAGCTGTTTTTT; CDR3 protein: CASSLALTNTGELFF
J gene: TRBJ1-1; clone size: few; V gene: TRBV29-1; D gene: TRBD1; CDR3 DNA: TGCAGCGCCTTGGGGGAGTACCAGGGGGCCGTCTTGAACACTGAAGCTTTCTTT; CDR3 protein: CSALGEYQGAVLNTEAFF
J gene: TRBJ1-2; clone size: many; V gene: TRBV11-2; D gene: TRBD1; CDR3 DNA: TGTGCCAGCAGCTTCTATAGACAGGGCTGGGGAGATGGCTACACCTTC; CDR3 protein: CASSFYRQGWGDGYTF
J gene: TRBJ2-2; clone size: many; V gene: TRBV11-2; D gene: TRBD2; CDR3 DNA: TGTGCCAGCAGCTTAGTGGTCCCTAGCGGGAGCCCCCCCGGGGAGCTGTTTTTT; CDR3 protein: CASSLVVPSGSPPGELFF
J gene: TRBJ2-6; clone size: many; V gene: TRBV5-1; D gene: TRBD1; CDR3 DNA: TGCGCCAGCAGCTCTGGGACAGCTGGGGCCAACGTCCTGACTTTC; CDR3 protein: CASSSGTAGANVLTF
J gene: TRBJ2-7; clone size: many; V gene: TRBV7-2; D gene: TRBD2; CDR3 DNA: TGTGCCAGCAGGTCGGGACTAGAGCTCGGCGAGCAGTACTTC; CDR3 protein: CASRSGLELGEQYF
J gene: TRBJ2-7; clone size: many; V gene: TRBV6-1; D gene: TRBD1; CDR3 DNA: TGTGCCAGCAGCTGGACAGGGGCTAGCTCCTACGAGCAGTACTTC; CDR3 protein: CASSWTGASSYEQYF
J gene: TRBJ2-3; clone size: many; V gene: TRBV6-1; D gene: TRBD1; CDR3 DNA: TGTGCCAGCAGGGACAGGGATTTCTATGGCACAGATACGCAGTATTTT; CDR3 protein: CASRDRDFYGTDTQYF